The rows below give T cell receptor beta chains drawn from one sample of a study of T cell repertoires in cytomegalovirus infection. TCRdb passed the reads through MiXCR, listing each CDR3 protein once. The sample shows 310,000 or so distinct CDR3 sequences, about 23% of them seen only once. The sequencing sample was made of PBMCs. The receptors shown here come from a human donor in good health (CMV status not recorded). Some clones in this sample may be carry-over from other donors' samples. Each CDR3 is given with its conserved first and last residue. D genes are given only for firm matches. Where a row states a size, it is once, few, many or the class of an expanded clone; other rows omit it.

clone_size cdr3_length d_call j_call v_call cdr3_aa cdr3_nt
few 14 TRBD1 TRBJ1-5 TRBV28 CASRLTGGNQPQHF TGTGCCAGCCGCCTGACAGGGGGCAATCAGCCCCAGCATTTT
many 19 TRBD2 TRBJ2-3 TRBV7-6 CASSLRTLASGASTDTQYF TGTGCCAGCAGCTTAAGGACCCTGGCTAGCGGGGCGAGCACAGATACGCAGTATTTT
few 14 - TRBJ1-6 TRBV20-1 CSAADPKANSPLHF TGCAGTGCTGCTGACCCTAAAGCGAATTCACCCCTCCACTTT
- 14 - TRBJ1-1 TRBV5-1 CASSPQGQNTEAFF TGCGCCAGCAGCCCCCAGGGGCAGAACACTGAAGCTTTCTTT
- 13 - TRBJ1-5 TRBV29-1 CSVGGVSNQPQHF TGCAGCGTTGGGGGGGTCAGCAATCAGCCCCAGCATTTT
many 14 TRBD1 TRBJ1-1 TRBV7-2 CASSLRRQGVEAFF TGTGCCAGCAGCTTACGAAGACAGGGCGTGGAAGCTTTCTTT
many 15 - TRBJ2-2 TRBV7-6 CASSSRAWDTGELFF TGTGCCAGCAGCTCCCGGGCTTGGGACACCGGGGAGCTGTTTTTT
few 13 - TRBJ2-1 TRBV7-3 CASSPSVNNEQFF TGTGCCAGCAGCCCATCGGTGAACAATGAGCAGTTCTTC
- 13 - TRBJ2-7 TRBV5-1 CASSSAVSYEQYF TGCGCCAGCAGCTCGGCGGTCTCCTACGAGCAGTACTTC
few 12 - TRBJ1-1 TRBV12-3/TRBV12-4 CASSPDTNEAFF TGTGCCAGCAGCCCGGACACTAATGAAGCTTTCTTT
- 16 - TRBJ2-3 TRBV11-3 CASSPGGLAGTDTQYF TGTGCCAGCAGCCCCGGGGGGCTAGCGGGCACAGATACGCAGTATTTT
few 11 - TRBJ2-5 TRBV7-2 CASSAAETQYF TGTGCCAGCAGCGCGGCAGAGACCCAGTACTTC
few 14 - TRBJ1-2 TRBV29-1 CSVDHARGSYGYTF TGCAGCGTTGACCACGCTAGGGGAAGCTATGGCTACACCTTC
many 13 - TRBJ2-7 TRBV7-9 CASSRGPSYEQYF TGTGCCAGCAGCCGTGGGCCCTCCTACGAGCAGTACTTC
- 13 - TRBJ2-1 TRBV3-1 CASSQDQGGQGFF TGTGCCAGCAGCCAAGATCAAGGGGGGCAAGGGTTCTTC
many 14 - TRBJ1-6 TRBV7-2 CASSLKQGFSPLHF TGTGCCAGCAGCTTAAAACAGGGATTTTCACCCCTCCACTTT
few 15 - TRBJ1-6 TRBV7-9 CASSRFGPANSPLHF TGTGCCAGCAGCCGTTTCGGACCGGCAAATTCACCCCTCCACTTT
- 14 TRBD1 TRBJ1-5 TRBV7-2 CASSSDREHQPQHF TGTGCCAGCAGCTCGGACAGGGAGCATCAGCCCCAGCATTTT
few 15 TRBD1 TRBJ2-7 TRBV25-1 CASSADRGLFGEQYF TGTGCCAGCAGTGCTGACAGGGGTCTATTTGGTGAGCAGTACTTC
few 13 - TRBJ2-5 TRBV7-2 CASSATREETQYF TGTGCCAGCAGCGCCACTAGGGAAGAGACCCAGTACTTC
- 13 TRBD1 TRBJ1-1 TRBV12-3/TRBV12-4 CASRGTGGFRAFF TGTGCCAGCAGGGGGACAGGGGGCTTTCGAGCTTTCTTT
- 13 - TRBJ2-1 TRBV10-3 CAISETSYNEQFF TGTGCCATCAGTGAGACTAGCTACAATGAGCAGTTCTTC
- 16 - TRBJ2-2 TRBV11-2 CASSLEVAENTGELFF TGTGCCAGCAGCTTAGAGGTAGCGGAAAACACCGGGGAGCTGTTTTTT
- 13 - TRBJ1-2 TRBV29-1 CSVQEAANYGYTF TGCAGCGTTCAGGAGGCGGCTAACTATGGCTACACCTTC
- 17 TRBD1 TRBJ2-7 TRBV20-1 CSARAIRRDRFAYEQYF TGCAGTGCTAGAGCCATCCGGCGGGACAGGTTCGCCTACGAGCAGTACTTC
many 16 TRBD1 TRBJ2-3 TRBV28 CASSSPGTGVTDTQYF TGTGCCAGCAGTTCGCCCGGGACAGGGGTAACAGATACGCAGTATTTT
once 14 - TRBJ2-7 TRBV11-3 CASSRGMSSYEQYF TGTGCCAGCAGCCGCGGGATGAGCTCCTACGAGCAGTACTTC
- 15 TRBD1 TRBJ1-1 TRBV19 CASSITGVRSTEAFF TGTGCCAGTAGTATCACAGGGGTGAGGAGCACTGAAGCTTTCTTT
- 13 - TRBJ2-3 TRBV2 CASRGTFTDTQYF TGTGCCAGCAGGGGGACCTTCACAGATACGCAGTATTTT
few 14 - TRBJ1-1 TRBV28 CASRPSREAGEAFF TGTGCCAGCAGACCGTCCCGGGAAGCCGGAGAAGCTTTCTTT
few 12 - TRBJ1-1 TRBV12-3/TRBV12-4 CASSLIWDSAFF TGTGCCAGCAGTTTGATCTGGGATTCTGCTTTCTTT
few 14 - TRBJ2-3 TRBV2 CASSVLISTDTQYF TGTGCCAGCAGTGTCCTTATCAGCACAGATACGCAGTATTTT
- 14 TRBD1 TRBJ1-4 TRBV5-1 CASSRGTGDEKLFF TGCGCCAGCAGCCGAGGGACAGGGGATGAAAAACTGTTTTTT
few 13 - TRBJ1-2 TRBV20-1 CSASKGGDYGYTF TGCAGTGCTAGCAAAGGGGGGGACTATGGCTACACCTTC
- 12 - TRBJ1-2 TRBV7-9 CASSFGPGGYTF TGTGCCAGCAGCTTCGGACCGGGTGGCTACACCTTC
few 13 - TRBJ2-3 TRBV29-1 CSVVDRETDTQYF TGCAGCGTTGTGGACCGGGAAACAGATACGCAGTATTTT
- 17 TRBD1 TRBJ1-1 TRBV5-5 CASSLGRGGSMNTEAFF TGTGCCAGCAGCTTGGGCAGGGGGGGATCTATGAACACTGAAGCTTTCTTT
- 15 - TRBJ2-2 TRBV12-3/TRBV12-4 CASSLGVGYTGELFF TGTGCCAGCAGTTTAGGGGTAGGGTACACCGGGGAGCTGTTTTTT
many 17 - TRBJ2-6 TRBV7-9 CASSLQTGSGGANVLTF TGTGCCAGCAGCTTACAGACAGGATCGGGAGGGGCCAACGTCCTGACTTTC
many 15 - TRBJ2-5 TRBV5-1 CASSLAGTEKETQYF TGCGCCAGCAGCTTGGCCGGGACGGAAAAAGAGACCCAGTACTTC
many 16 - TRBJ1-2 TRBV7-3 CASSSGDFGPDSGYTF -
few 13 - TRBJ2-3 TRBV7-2 CASSFNEWDTQYF TGTGCCAGCAGCTTTAACGAGTGGGATACGCAGTATTTT
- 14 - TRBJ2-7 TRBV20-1 CSAEMRLSSYEQYF TGCAGTGCTGAAATGCGGTTGAGCTCCTACGAGCAGTACTTC
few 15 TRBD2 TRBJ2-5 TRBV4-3 CASSPTRLAEETQYF TGCGCCAGCAGCCCGACACGACTAGCGGAAGAGACCCAGTACTTC
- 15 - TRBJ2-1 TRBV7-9 CASSLGGGHYNEQFF TGTGCCAGCAGCTTAGGGGGGGGCCACTACAATGAGCAGTTCTTC
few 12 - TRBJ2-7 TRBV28 CASTRGGYEQYF TGTGCCAGCACCAGGGGGGGGTACGAGCAGTACTTC
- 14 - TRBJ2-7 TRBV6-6 CASSYGQNRYEQYF TGTGCCAGCAGTTACGGACAGAACCGCTACGAGCAGTACTTC